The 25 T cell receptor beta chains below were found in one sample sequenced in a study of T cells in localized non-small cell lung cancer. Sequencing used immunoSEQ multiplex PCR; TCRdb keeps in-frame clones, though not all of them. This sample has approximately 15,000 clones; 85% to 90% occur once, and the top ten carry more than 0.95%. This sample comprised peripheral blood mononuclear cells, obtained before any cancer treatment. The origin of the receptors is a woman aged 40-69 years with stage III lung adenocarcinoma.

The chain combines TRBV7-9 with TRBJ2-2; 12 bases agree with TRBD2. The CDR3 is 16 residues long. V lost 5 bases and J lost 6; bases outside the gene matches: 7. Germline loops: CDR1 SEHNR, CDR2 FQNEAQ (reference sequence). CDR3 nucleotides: TGTGCCAGCAGCCACCTAGCGGGAGGGCCACCCGGGGAGCTGTTTTTT. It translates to CASSHLAGGPPGELFF.

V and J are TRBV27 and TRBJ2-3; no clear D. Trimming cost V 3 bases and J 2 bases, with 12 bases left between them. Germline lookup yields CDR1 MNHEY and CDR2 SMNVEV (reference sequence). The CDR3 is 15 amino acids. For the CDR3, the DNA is TGTGCCAGCAGTTTTGGCAGGACCTACACAGATACGCAGTATTTT. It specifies CASSFGRTYTDTQYF.

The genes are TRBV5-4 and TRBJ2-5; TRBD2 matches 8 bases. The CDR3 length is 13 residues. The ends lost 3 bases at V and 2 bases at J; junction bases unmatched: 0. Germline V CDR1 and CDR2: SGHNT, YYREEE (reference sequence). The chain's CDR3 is CASSSGGQETQYF. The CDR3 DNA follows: TGTGCCAGCAGCTCGGGAGGGCAAGAGACCCAGTACTTC.

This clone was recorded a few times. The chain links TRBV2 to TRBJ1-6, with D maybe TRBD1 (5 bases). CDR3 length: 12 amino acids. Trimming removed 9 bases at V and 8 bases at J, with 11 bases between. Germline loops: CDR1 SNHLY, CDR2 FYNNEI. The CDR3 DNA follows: TGTGCCAGACGGGACGGCGATTCACCCCTCCACTTT. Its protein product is CARRDGDSPLHF.

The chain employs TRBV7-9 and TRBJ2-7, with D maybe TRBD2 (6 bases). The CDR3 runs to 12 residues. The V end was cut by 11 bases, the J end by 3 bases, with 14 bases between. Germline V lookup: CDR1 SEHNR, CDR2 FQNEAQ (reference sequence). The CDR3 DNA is TGTGCCGGAGGGACTTCAGACTACGAGCAGTACTTC. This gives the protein CAGGTSDYEQYF.

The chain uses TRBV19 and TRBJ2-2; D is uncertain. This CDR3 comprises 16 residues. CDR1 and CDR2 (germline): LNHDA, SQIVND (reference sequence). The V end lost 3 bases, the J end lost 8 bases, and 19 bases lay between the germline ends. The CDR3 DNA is TGTGCCAGTAGTATCGACGCTTGGGCTCACCGGGGGGAGCTGTTTTTT. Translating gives CASSIDAWAHRGELFF.

The chain's CDR3 is CSASGGGLSGNTIYF. The CDR3 nucleotides read TGCAGCGCCTCCGGCGGGGGCCTCTCTGGAAACACCATATATTTT. The V and J genes are TRBV29-1 and TRBJ1-3; D is possibly TRBD1 (6 bases). The CDR3 extends over 15 amino acids. Trimming cost V 7 bases and J 0 bases, with 16 bases left between them. Per the germline V gene, CDR1 is SQVTM and CDR2 is ANQGSEA.

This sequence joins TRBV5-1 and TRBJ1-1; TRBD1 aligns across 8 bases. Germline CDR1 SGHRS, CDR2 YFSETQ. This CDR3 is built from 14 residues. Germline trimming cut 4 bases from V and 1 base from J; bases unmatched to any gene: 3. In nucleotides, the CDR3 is TGCGCCAGCAGCCCGGGACAGGCGAACACTGAAGCTTTCTTT. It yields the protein CASSPGQANTEAFF.

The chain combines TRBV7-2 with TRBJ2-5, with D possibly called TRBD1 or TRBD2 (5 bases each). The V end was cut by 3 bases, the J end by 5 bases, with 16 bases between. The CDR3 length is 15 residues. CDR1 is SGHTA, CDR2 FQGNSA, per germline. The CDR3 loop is CASSFQAGRQETQYF. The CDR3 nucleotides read TGTGCCAGCAGCTTCCAGGCAGGGAGACAGGAGACCCAGTACTTC.

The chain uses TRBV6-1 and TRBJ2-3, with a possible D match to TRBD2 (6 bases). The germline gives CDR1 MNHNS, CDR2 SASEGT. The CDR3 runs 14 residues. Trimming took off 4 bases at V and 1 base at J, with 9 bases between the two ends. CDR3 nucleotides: TGTGCCAGCAGTGTTGCGGGGCGCACAGATACGCAGTATTTT. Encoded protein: CASSVAGRTDTQYF.

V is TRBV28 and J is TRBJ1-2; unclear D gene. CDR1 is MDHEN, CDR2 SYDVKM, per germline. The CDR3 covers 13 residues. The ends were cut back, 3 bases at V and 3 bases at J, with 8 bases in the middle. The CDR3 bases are TGTGCCAGCAGTTTGTCCAGTGACTATGGCTACACCTTC. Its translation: CASSLSSDYGYTF.

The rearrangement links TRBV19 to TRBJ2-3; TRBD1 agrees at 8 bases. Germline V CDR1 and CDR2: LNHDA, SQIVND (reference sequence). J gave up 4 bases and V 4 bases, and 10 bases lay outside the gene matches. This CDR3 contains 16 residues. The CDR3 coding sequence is TGTGCCAGTAGTAAGGGGACAGGATCAGGTCCAGATACGCAGTATTTT. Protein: CASSKGTGSGPDTQYF.

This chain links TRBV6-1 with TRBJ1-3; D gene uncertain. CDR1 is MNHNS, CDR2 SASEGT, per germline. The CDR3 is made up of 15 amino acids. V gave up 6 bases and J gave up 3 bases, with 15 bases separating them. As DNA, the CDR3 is TGTGCCAGCAGCCGGGAGGGAAAGCGTGGAAACACCATATATTTT. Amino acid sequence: CASSREGKRGNTIYF.

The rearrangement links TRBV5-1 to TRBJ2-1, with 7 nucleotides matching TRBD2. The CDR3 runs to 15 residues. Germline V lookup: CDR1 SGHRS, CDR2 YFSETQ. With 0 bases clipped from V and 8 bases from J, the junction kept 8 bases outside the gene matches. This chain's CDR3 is CASSLGLAGGHEQFF. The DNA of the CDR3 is TGCGCCAGCAGCTTGGGTTTAGCGGGCGGCCATGAGCAGTTCTTC.

The CDR3 sequence is CASSPSGQGNYYEQYF. CDR3 nucleotide sequence: TGTGCCAGCAGCCCCTCTGGACAGGGAAACTACTACGAGCAGTACTTC. The V gene is TRBV11-3, the J gene TRBJ2-7; 8 bases align to TRBD1. CDR3 size: 16 residues. In germline, CDR1 is SGHNT, CDR2 YENEEA. With 5 bases clipped from V and 3 bases from J, the junction kept 12 bases outside the gene matches.

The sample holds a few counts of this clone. The CDR3: CASSLRTTVGTQYF. CDR3 bases: TGTGCCAGCAGCTTGCGGACAACGGTGGGGACCCAGTACTTC. The chain combines TRBV5-4 with TRBJ2-5; D perhaps matches TRBD1 (5 bases). This CDR3 is built from 14 residues. V was cut by 1 base and J by 7 bases, with 14 bases left in between. The germline CDR1 and CDR2 sequences are SGHNT and YYREEE (reference sequence).

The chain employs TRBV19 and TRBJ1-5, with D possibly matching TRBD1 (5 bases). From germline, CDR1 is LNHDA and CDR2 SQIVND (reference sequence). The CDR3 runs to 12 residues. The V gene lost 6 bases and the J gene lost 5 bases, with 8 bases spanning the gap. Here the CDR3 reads CASRATDQPQHF. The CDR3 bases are TGTGCCAGTAGAGCGACAGATCAGCCCCAGCATTTT.

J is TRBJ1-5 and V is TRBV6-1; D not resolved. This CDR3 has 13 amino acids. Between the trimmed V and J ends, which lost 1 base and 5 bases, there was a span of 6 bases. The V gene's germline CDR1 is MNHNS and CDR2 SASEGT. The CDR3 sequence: CASSEGRDQPQHF. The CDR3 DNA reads TGTGCCAGCAGTGAAGGGAGGGATCAGCCCCAGCATTTT.

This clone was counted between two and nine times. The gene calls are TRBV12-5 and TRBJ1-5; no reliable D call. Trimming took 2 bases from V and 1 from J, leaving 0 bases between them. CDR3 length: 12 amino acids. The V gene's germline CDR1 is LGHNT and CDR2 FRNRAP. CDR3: CASGLSNQPQHF. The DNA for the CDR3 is TGTGCTAGTGGTTTGAGCAATCAGCCCCAGCATTTT.

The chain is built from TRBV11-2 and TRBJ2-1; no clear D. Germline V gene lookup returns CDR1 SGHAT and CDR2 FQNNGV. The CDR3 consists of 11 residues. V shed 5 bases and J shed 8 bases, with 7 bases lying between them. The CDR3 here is CASSAPYEQFF. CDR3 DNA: TGTGCCAGCAGCGCCCCGTATGAGCAGTTCTTC.

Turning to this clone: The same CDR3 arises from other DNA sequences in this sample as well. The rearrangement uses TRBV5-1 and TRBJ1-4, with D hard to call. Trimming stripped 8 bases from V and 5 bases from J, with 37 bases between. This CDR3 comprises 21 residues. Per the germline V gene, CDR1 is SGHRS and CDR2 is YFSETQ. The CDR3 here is CASSPRGIGNEKLVGNEKLFF. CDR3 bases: TGCGCCAGTAGCCCCCGGGGTATAGGAAATGAAAAACTGGTTGGAAATGAAAAACTGTTTTTT.

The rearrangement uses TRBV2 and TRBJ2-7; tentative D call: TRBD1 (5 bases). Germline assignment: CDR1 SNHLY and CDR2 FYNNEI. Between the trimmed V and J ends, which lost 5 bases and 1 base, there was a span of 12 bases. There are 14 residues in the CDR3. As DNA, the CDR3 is TGTGCCAGCAGTAGGGGCGGAAATTCCTACGAGCAGTACTTC. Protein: CASSRGGNSYEQYF. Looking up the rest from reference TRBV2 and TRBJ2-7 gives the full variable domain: EPEVTQTPSHQVTQMGQEVILRCVPISNHLYFYWYRQILGQKVEFLVSFYNNEISEKSEIFDDQFSVERPDGSNFTLKIRSTKLEDSAMYFCASSRGGNSYEQYFGPGTRLTVT.

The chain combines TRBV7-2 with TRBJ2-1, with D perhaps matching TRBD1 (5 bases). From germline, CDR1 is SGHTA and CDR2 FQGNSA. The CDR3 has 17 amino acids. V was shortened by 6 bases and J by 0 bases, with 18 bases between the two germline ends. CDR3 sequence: CASSFTFRAGSYNEQFF. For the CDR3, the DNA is TGTGCCAGCAGTTTCACCTTCAGGGCAGGCTCCTACAATGAGCAGTTCTTC.

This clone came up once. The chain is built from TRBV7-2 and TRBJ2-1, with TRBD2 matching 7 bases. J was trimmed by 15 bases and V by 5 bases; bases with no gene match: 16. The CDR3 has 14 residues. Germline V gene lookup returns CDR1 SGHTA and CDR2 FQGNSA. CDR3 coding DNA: TGTGCCAGCAGCCTACTCCTCAGCGGGAAAGAGGCGTTCTTC. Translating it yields CASSLLLSGKEAFF. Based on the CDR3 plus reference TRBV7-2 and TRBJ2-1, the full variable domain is GAGVSQSPSNKVTEKGKDVELRCDPISGHTALYWYRQSLGQGLEFLIYFQGNSAPDKSGLPSDRFSAERTGGSVSTLTIQRTQQEDSAVYLCASSLLLSGKEAFFGPGTRLTVL.

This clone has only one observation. CDR3 protein: CASSLEGQSTSGYTF. The CDR3 DNA sequence: TGCGCCAGCAGCTTGGAGGGACAGTCGACTTCTGGCTACACCTTC. The V call is TRBV5-1, the J call TRBJ1-2; 7 bases align to TRBD1. V shed 0 bases and J 7 bases; nucleotides not matched to a gene: 9. The CDR3 sequence is 15 residues long. Germline V gene sequence: CDR1 SGHRS, CDR2 YFSETQ.